This TCR beta chain derives from a study of T cell changes during pregnancy in multiple sclerosis. Some clones are missing from TCRdb's copy, which holds only in-frame ones; the method was immunoSEQ multiplex PCR. The data show about 40,000 clones, with around 90% seen just once and about 0.51% held by the top ten. Trimming took 3 bases from V and 3 from J; bases not matched to a gene: 10. This CDR3 contains 16 residues. CDR1 and CDR2 from the germline V gene are MGHRA and YSYEKL. The TCR was taken from a female donor in good health, enrolled as a control in a pregnancy study. This material consisted of CD4+ T cells from peripheral blood mononuclear cells, taken in the second trimester of pregnancy. The chain uses TRBV4-1 and TRBJ1-2; TRBD1 aligns across 7 bases. The CDR3 reads CASSHGGQAGDYGYTF. CDR3 DNA sequence: TGCGCCAGCAGCCATGGTGGACAGGCCGGGGACTATGGCTACACCTTC.